The following is a T cell receptor beta chain sequence with its context. What it recognizes is unknown. Germline-derived CDR1 and CDR2 are LGHNA and YSLEER. This CDR3 comprises 15 residues. V gave up 1 base and J gave up 4 bases, with 12 bases separating them. Use of 60 Vbeta and 13 Jbeta primers characterized the PCR. TCRdb keeps only in-frame clones here, not all; method: immunoSEQ multiplex PCR. Of around 120,000 clones in the sample, about 82% were seen once. This specimen comes from a study of cytomegalovirus exposure and HLA in healthy donors. Overall study findings and caveats: According to a later analysis, donors in an Asian-associated ancestry cluster reportedly had fewer N-insertions than the roughly 670-donor mean. In vitro work confirmed that a few CMV-associated chains recognize CMV antigens.

This receptor was taken from a boy younger than 18 in good health and CMV-seronegative. The sequenced material came from PBMCs. This chain links TRBV4-3 with TRBJ2-3, with D possibly TRBD2 on 5 matching bases. CDR3 nucleotide sequence: TGCGCCAGCAGCCAAGCCCGGGGTATGGCAGATACGCAGTATTTT. This codes for CASSQARGMADTQYF.